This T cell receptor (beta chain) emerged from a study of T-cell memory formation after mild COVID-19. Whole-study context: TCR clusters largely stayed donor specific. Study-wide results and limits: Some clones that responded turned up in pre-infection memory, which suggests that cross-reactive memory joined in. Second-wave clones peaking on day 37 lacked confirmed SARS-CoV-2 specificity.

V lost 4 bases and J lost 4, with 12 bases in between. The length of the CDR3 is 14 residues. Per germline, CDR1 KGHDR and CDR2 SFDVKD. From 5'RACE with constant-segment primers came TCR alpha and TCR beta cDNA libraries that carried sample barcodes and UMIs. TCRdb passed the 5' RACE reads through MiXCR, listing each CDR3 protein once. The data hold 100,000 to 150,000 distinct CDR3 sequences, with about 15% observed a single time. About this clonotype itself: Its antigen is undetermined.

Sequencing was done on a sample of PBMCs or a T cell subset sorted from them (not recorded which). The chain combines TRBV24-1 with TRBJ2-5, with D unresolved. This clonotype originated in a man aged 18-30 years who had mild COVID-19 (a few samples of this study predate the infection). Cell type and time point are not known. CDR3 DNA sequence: TGTGCCACCAGTGACCAAGGATCCCTAGAGACCCAGTACTTC. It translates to CATSDQGSLETQYF.